This TCR beta chain was recorded in a study of blood T cells in healthy people across ages. Through a sample-barcoded 5' primer and a J-beta primer mix, a second PCR was run for about 6 to 11 cycles. Each cDNA molecule received a tag from a template-switch adaptor that had 12 random nucleotides. One entry per CDR3 protein results from TCRdb running MiXCR on the 5' RACE reads. This table holds some 900,000 distinct CDR3 sequences, around 48% found once. V trimming: 1 base; J trimming: 5 bases; junction bases outside the gene matches: 6. CDR1 is SGHVS, CDR2 FQNEAQ, per germline. The CDR3 totals 15 residues. The donors, healthy Caucasians from Russia, were aged roughly 6 to 90.

The chain carries TRBV7-8 and TRBJ1-2, with TRBD1 matching over 8 bases. Sequenced sample: blood. The TCR comes from a man in his thirties or forties in good health. For the CDR3, the DNA is TGTGCCAGCAGCTTAGAGGCCAGGGGGCTTTATGGCTACACCTTC. It translates to CASSLEARGLYGYTF.